Listed below are T cell receptor beta chains from one sample, sequenced in a study of blood T cell repertoires in COVID-19. Assay: immunoSEQ multiplex PCR; the TCRdb copy retains only in-frame clones and omits some. The sample yields some 260,000 clones, 88% seen once. Sequencing was carried out using peripheral blood. These receptors were obtained from a woman between 40 and 50 years old who had recovered from COVID-19. Both conserved end residues are part of each CDR3. A D gene is named only where the DNA matches it firmly. The size field is filled for only some rows; it gives once, few, many or a size class.

>.|TRBV10-2|TRBJ1-2|.
CASSPGAQGGYGYTF
TGCGCCAGCAGCCCTGGGGCGCAGGGAGGCTATGGCTACACCTTC
>.|TRBV7-9|TRBJ1-2|.
CASSAVSGTLNYGYTF
TGTGCCAGCAGCGCCGTCTCGGGAACCCTAAACTATGGCTACACCTTC
>.|TRBV30|TRBJ1-5|.
CAWGGGGYGPQHF
TGTGCCTGGGGCGGGGGGGGTTACGGGCCCCAGCATTTT
>TRBD2|TRBV5-4|TRBJ2-1|.
CASSPLAGDEQFF
TGTGCCAGCAGCCCTTTAGCGGGAGACGAGCAGTTCTTC
>.|TRBV5-1|TRBJ1-2|few
CASSLERGTGYTF
TGCGCCAGCAGCTTGGAACGGGGGACTGGCTACACCTTC
>.|TRBV25-1|TRBJ2-1|once
CASSAQTRCEQFF
TGTGCCAGCAGTGCCCAGACTAGATGTGAGCAGTTCTTC
>.|TRBV6-5|TRBJ2-5|.
CASSQRGETQYF
TGTGCCAGCAGCCAACGCGGAGAGACCCAGTACTTC
>.|TRBV5-6|TRBJ1-2|.
CASSLGGQTYGYTF
TGTGCCAGCAGCTTGGGTGGACAGACCTATGGCTACACCTTC
>.|TRBV5-1|TRBJ2-1|once
CASSLVGGPGSYNEQFF
TGCGCCAGCAGCTTGGTAGGGGGACCAGGCTCCTACAATGAGCAGTTCTTC
>.|TRBV28|TRBJ1-3|once
CASSFGPSGNTIYF
TGTGCCAGCAGTTTTGGCCCCTCTGGAAACACCATATATTTT
>.|TRBV30|TRBJ1-1|.
CAWTPPPAGEAFF
TGTGCCTGGACCCCCCCGCCGGCCGGGGAAGCTTTCTTT
>TRBD2|TRBV28|TRBJ2-3|.
CASSLWGRDYPVTQYF
TGTGCCAGCAGTTTATGGGGGAGGGACTACCCAGTTACGCAGTATTTT
>TRBD2|TRBV7-2|TRBJ2-1|.
CASSPSGLVGHEQFF
TGTGCCAGCAGCCCATCGGGACTAGTCGGTCATGAGCAGTTCTTC
>.|TRBV10-2|TRBJ2-1|.
CASSDTTGEQFF
TGCGCCAGCAGTGATACAACAGGTGAGCAGTTCTTC
>TRBD1|TRBV4-3|TRBJ2-1|.
CASSQDSWGQGRNEQFF
TGCGCCAGCAGCCAAGATAGCTGGGGACAGGGGAGAAATGAGCAGTTCTTC
>.|TRBV19|TRBJ1-5|.
CASRIRGGVNQPQHF
TGTGCCAGTAGGATCCGAGGGGGGGTTAATCAGCCCCAGCATTTT
>.|TRBV6-2/TRBV6-3|TRBJ1-1|.
CASNYGRGGVNTEAFF
TGTGCCAGCAATTATGGACGCGGGGGGGTGAACACTGAAGCTTTCTTT
>.|TRBV3-1/TRBV3-2|TRBJ1-5|.
CASSPHRVGGNQPQHF
TGTGCCAGCAGCCCACACAGGGTTGGGGGCAATCAGCCCCAGCATTTT
>.|TRBV11-3|TRBJ2-1|.
CASTTRTGTTSSPYNEQFF
TGTGCCAGCACCACCCGGACAGGAACCACTAGCAGCCCCTACAATGAGCAGTTCTTC
>.|TRBV30|TRBJ1-3|.
CAWIKSRGREAGNTIYF
TGTGCCTGGATCAAGAGTCGGGGGAGGGAGGCTGGAAACACCATATATTTT
>.|TRBV2|TRBJ1-6|.
CAGHDSPLHF
TGTGCCGGACATGATTCACCCCTCCACTTT